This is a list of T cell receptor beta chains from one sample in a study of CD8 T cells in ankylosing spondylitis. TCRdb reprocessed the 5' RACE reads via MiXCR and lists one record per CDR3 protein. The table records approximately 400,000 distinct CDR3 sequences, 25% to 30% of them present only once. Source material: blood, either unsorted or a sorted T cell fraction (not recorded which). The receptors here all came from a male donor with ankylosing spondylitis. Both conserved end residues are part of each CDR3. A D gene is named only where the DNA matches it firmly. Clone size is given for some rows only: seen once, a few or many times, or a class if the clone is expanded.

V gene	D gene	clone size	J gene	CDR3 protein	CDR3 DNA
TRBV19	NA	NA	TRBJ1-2	CASSRVLYGYTF	TGTGCCAGTAGTCGTGTGCTCTATGGCTACACCTTC
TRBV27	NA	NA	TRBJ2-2	CASSFLTGRTGELFF	TGTGCCAGCAGTTTCCTGACAGGGAGGACCGGGGAGCTGTTTTTT
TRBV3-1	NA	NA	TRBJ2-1	CASSQDIRVANNEQFF	TGTGCCAGCAGCCAAGATATAAGGGTTGCGAACAATGAGCAGTTCTTC
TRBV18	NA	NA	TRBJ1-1	CASSPRQTRATEAFF	TGTGCCAGCTCACCACGGCAAACAAGAGCCACTGAAGCTTTCTTT
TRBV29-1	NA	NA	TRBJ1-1	CSVARDAFGTEAFF	TGCAGCGTAGCCCGGGACGCCTTTGGTACTGAAGCTTTCTTT
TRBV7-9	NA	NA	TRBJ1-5	CASSPLGEFQPQHF	TGTGCCAGCAGCCCGCTGGGGGAGTTTCAGCCCCAGCATTTT
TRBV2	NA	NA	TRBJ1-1	CASSRTLTDTEAFF	TGTGCCAGCAGTCGAACCTTAACGGACACTGAAGCTTTCTTT
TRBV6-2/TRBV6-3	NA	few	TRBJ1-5	CASSYSLDSNLRDSNQPQHF	TGTGCCAGCAGTTACTCTCTGGACAGCAACCTCCGGGATAGCAATCAGCCCCAGCATTTT
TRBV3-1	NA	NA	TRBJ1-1	CASTSGAEAFF	TGTGCCAGCACCTCAGGGGCTGAAGCTTTCTTT
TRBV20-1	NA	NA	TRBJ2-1	CSARSPTQRLYNEQFF	TGCAGTGCTAGATCCCCGACACAGCGACTATACAATGAGCAGTTCTTC
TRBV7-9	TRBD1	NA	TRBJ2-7	CASSRGTGRGDEQYF	TGTGCCAGCAGCCGCGGGACAGGGAGAGGCGACGAGCAGTACTTC
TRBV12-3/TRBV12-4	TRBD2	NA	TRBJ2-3	CASSLGRAVVIDTQYF	TGTGCCAGCAGTTTGGGGAGGGCCGTGGTAATAGATACGCAGTATTTT
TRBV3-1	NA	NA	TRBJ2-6	CASSLGPGVSGANVLTF	TGTGCCAGCAGCCTGGGTCCTGGAGTCTCTGGGGCCAACGTCCTGACTTTC
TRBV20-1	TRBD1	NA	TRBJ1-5	CSAAGTVRNQPQHF	TGCAGTGCTGCTGGGACAGTCCGAAATCAGCCCCAGCATTTT
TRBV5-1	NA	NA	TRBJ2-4	CASSFDGNIQYF	TGCGCCAGCAGCTTTGACGGAAACATTCAGTACTTC
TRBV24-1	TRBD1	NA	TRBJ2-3	CATSVRDSTDTQYF	TGTGCCACCAGCGTCAGGGACAGTACAGATACGCAGTATTTT
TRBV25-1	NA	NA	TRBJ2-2	CASSENPDTGELFF	TGTGCCAGCAGTGAAAACCCGGACACCGGGGAGCTGTTTTTT
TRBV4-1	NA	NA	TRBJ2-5	CASSQRAVGATGKETQYF	TGCGCCAGCAGCCAACGAGCGGTGGGAGCCACTGGGAAAGAGACCCAGTACTTC
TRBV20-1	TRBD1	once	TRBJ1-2	CSARATLGGDRNYGYTF	TGCAGTGCTAGGGCTACCCTCGGAGGGGACAGAAACTATGGCTACACCTTC